This T cell receptor beta chain was recorded in a study of EBV T-cell therapy then PD-1 blockade in nasopharyngeal carcinoma. Stated treatment: AdE1-LMPpoly-expanded autologous EBV-specific T-cell therapy followed by anti-PD-1 nivolumab. Germline V gene data show CDR1 as LNHDA and CDR2 as SQIVND (reference sequence). Trimming stripped 5 bases from V and 2 bases from J, with 18 bases between. The CDR3 covers 16 residues. Clones were read by immunoSEQ multiplex PCR, and TCRdb kept only the in-frame ones, dropping some. This table has about 14,000 clones, roughly 84% appearing once. Notes on this clone: The antigen is not known.

The V and J genes are TRBV19 and TRBJ2-5; the D call may be TRBD1 or TRBD2 (5 bases each). Specimen: CD8+ T cells from blood, collected around day 100 from a patient whose treatment included autologous EBV-specific T cells and nivolumab. This clonotype originated in a man aged 40-49 years with nasopharyngeal carcinoma. The CDR3 DNA reads as TGTGCCAGTAGTCTCTTTCATGGGGGTCGGCAAGAGACCCAGTACTTC. This sequence encodes CASSLFHGGRQETQYF.